Included here is one T cell receptor beta chain sequence, with context. What it recognizes is unknown. The V gene lost 1 base and the J gene lost 9 bases, with 17 bases spanning the gap. The V gene's germline CDR1 is SGHDT and CDR2 YYEEEE. This CDR3 is built from 16 residues. Clones were read by immunoSEQ multiplex PCR, and TCRdb kept only the in-frame ones, dropping some. Of 70,000 to 90,000 clones listed, 75% to 85% were seen once; the top ten hold 2% to 3%. The data belong to a study of memory CD4+ T cells and cytomegalovirus serostatus. Across the whole study: Healthy Belgian adult donors included roughly ten CMV-positive and around 25 CMV-negative people. Study observations and caveats: CMV serostatus prediction reached median AUC approximately 0.95, or 0.91 with US-trained model.

The sort gate was single viable CD3+CD4+CD8-CD45RO+ cells for memory CD4+ T cells. Serostatus was set by detecting CMV pp150, pp28, p38, p52 IgG. Positive selection with CD4 microbeads enriched total CD4+ T cells. Sequencing was performed on memory CD4+ T cells from blood. The receptor comes from an adult in good health and CMV-seropositive. V gene TRBV5-6 combines with J gene TRBJ1-6; D is unclear. The CDR3 loop reads CASSLFYGRFGSPLHF. For the CDR3, the DNA is TGTGCCAGCAGCTTGTTTTACGGCAGATTCGGTTCACCCCTCCACTTT.